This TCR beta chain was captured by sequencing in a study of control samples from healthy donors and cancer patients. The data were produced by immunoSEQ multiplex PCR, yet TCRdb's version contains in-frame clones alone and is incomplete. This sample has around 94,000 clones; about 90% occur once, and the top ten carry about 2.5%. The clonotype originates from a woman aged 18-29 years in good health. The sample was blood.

The CDR3 protein is CASSSPAGGRNEQFF. CDR3 sequence (DNA): TGTGCCAGCAGTTCCCCAGCGGGGGGGCGGAATGAGCAGTTCTTC. The rearrangement links TRBV27 to TRBJ2-1, with 10 bases lining up with TRBD2. The CDR3 consists of 15 residues. V lost 4 bases and J lost 7; bases outside the gene matches: 7. Germline assignment: CDR1 MNHEY and CDR2 SMNVEV (reference sequence).